This T cell receptor beta chain was documented in a study of shared clonotypes between healthy human individuals. TCRdb keeps only in-frame clones here, not all; method: immunoSEQ multiplex PCR. The repertoire holds roughly 680,000 clones, with about two thirds as singletons. Trimming cost V 3 bases and J 0 bases, with 10 bases left between them. Germline loops: CDR1 SQVTM, CDR2 ANQGSEA. CDR3 length equals 14 residues. The receptor's source is a young woman in good health. Material for sequencing was memory CD4+ T cells sorted from blood. Described subset: CD45RA-negative fraction. The chain couples TRBV29-1 to TRBJ2-3; D gene ambiguous. The CDR3 spells CSVDLDPSTDTQYF. The CDR3 bases are TGCAGCGTTGATCTGGACCCTAGCACAGATACGCAGTATTTT.